Presented here are 32 T cell receptor beta chains from one specimen sequenced in a study of T-cell reconstitution after alpha-beta-depleted transplantation in children (dated by TCRdb to about 2016). The meaning of the sample's treatment or condition label: allogeneic hematopoietic cell transplantation with graft depleted of TCRalphabeta T cells and CD19 B cells. Libraries were built with PCR. Sequencing instrument: Illumina HiSeq 2500. To normalize quantification of the TCRbeta repertoire, the TCR libraries were built with molecular barcoding that relied on unique molecular identifiers. TCRdb applied fastp at Q25 and MiXCR to the public reads, then kept only in-frame beta chains. Rows matching on CDR3 protein sequence are summarized as one entry with the most common DNA and genes. Across this sample there are a few hundred thousand distinct CDR3 sequences, with over 40% seen only once. The biggest ten clones account for roughly 27% of the sample.

The sequencing used PBMCs, collected before TCRalphabeta/CD19-depleted stem cell transplant. The receptors come from a girl aged 2 to 9 with aplastic anemia, due to receive a stem cell transplant.

Written as DNA, the CDR3 is TGTGCCAGCAGTGAACGGGACCGACTCTACGAGCAGTACTTC. It yields the protein CASSERDRLYEQYF. This chain connects TRBV6-1 to TRBJ2-7; D is perhaps TRBD1 or TRBD2 (5 bases each). The CDR3 is 14 residues long. Germline values: CDR1 MNHNS, CDR2 SASEGT. Trimming removed 2 bases at V and 3 bases at J, with 11 bases between.

The gene calls are TRBV2 and TRBJ2-2; 7 bases align to TRBD2. V was clipped by 4 bases and J by 3 bases; unmatched bases: 14. The CDR3 sequence is 18 residues long. Germline lookup yields CDR1 SNHLY and CDR2 FYNNEI. Here the CDR3 reads CASSVGAGFFGDTGELFF. Here the CDR3 DNA reads TGTGCCAGCAGTGTTGGAGCGGGATTTTTTGGGGACACCGGGGAGCTGTTTTTT.

Ten or more counts support this clonotype. V usage is TRBV9 and J usage is TRBJ2-1; no clear D gene. Germline V gene data show CDR1 as SGDLS and CDR2 as YYNGEE. The CDR3 covers 15 residues. V lost 0 bases and J lost 0, with 7 bases in between. The CDR3 nucleotides read TGTGCCAGCAGCGTAGAACTTGGCTCCTACAATGAGCAGTTCTTC. Its protein is CASSVELGSYNEQFF.

Concerning this clonotype: Relative to the germline gene, one junction end is altered; a read error may explain this. This chain joins TRBV4-3 and TRBJ2-4, with D possibly being TRBD1 or TRBD2 (7 bases each). The CDR3 covers 17 residues. Germline assignment: CDR1 LGHNA and CDR2 YSLEER. CDR3 sequence: CASVQGGTPAPKNIQYF. The CDR3 DNA reads as TGCGCCAGCGTCCAGGGGGGGACCCCCGCACCCAAGAACATTCAGTACTTC.

The sample holds many counts of this clonotype. The chain carries TRBV12-3 or TRBV12-4 and TRBJ2-2; 11 nucleotides align to TRBD1. V was pared by 7 bases and J by 0 bases, with 4 bases of the junction left unmatched. The CDR3 runs to 16 residues. As DNA, the CDR3 is TGTGCCAGCACTATGGGACAGGGGGCGAACACCGGGGAGCTGTTTTTT. The encoded protein is CASTMGQGANTGELFF.

The rearrangement joins TRBV15 to TRBJ2-1; TRBD2 aligns across 14 bases. Germline CDR1 reads LNHNV; CDR2 reads YYDKDF (reference sequence). This CDR3 is built from 17 residues. With 3 bases clipped from V and 10 bases from J, the junction kept 11 bases outside the gene matches. CDR3 nucleotides: TGTGCCACCAGCAGGCCCCGTTCGGGACTAGCGGGAGAAGAGCAGTTCTTC. It encodes CATSRPRSGLAGEEQFF.

The CDR3 protein is CASRKRIQETQYF. In nucleotides, the CDR3 is TGCGCCAGCAGAAAGAGGATTCAAGAGACCCAGTACTTC. This sequence joins TRBV5-1 and TRBJ2-5; D remains ambiguous. CDR3 length: 13 amino acids. The V end was cut by 5 bases, the J end by 2 bases, with 10 bases between. Germline assignment: CDR1 SGHRS and CDR2 YFSETQ.

In its sample, this clonotype was seen many times. This sequence joins TRBV27 and TRBJ2-2; no clear D gene. CDR3 length equals 14 residues. From germline, CDR1 is MNHEY and CDR2 SMNVEV (reference sequence). V lost 2 bases and J lost 8, with 12 bases in between. The CDR3 region is CASSLIRFRGELFF. CDR3 sequence (DNA): TGTGCCAGCAGTTTAATTCGGTTTAGGGGGGAGCTGTTTTTT.

This clonotype has a handful of counts. This rearrangement joins TRBV12-3 or TRBV12-4 to TRBJ2-3, with D hard to call. This CDR3 is built from 14 residues. V gave up 7 bases and J gave up 0 bases, with 11 bases separating them. For the CDR3, the DNA is TGTGCCAGCAATACATACTCTAGCACAGATACGCAGTATTTT. Its translation: CASNTYSSTDTQYF.

This clonotype was detected only once. This rearrangement joins TRBV5-5 to TRBJ1-5; the D is unclear. The CDR3 length is 15 residues. Germline values: CDR1 SGHKS, CDR2 YYEKEE (reference sequence). Trimming left V 1 base short and J 4 bases short, with 12 bases between. CDR3 bases: TGTGCCAGCAGCTTGTATATCATGAGAAATCAGCCCCAGCATTTT. As protein: CASSLYIMRNQPQHF.

This chain joins TRBV20-1 and TRBJ2-3, with TRBD2 matching 13 bases. Germline assignment: CDR1 DFQATT and CDR2 SNEGSKA (reference sequence). With V trimmed by 5 bases and J by 4 bases, 3 bases remained unmatched. CDR3 size: 14 residues. The CDR3 nucleotides read TGCAGTGCTGGGACTAGCGGGAACCCAGATACGCAGTATTTT. The encoded protein is CSAGTSGNPDTQYF.

This clonotype was picked up many times. The gene calls are TRBV7-6 and TRBJ2-7, with D hard to call. The CDR3 extends over 14 amino acids. Germline V gene sequence: CDR1 SGHVS, CDR2 FNYEAQ. Trimming stripped 1 base from V and 2 bases from J, with 9 bases between. The CDR3 DNA reads as TGTGCCAGCAGCTTAGGCAAAGGTACCTACGAGCAGTACTTC. Protein: CASSLGKGTYEQYF. The whole variable domain, filled in from reference TRBV7-6 and TRBJ2-7, reads GAGVSQSPRYKVTKRGQDVALRCDPISGHVSLYWYRQALGQGPEFLTYFNYEAQQDKSGLPNDRFSAERPEGSISTLTIQRTEQRDSAMYRCASSLGKGTYEQYFGPGTRLTVT.

V usage is TRBV29-1 and J usage is TRBJ1-1; no reliable D call. Germline lookup yields CDR1 SQVTM and CDR2 ANQGSEA. The V end lost 7 bases, the J end lost 7 bases, and 19 bases lay between the germline ends. There are 13 residues in the CDR3. Written as DNA, the CDR3 is TGCAGCGCTGTCCCTCCATTGGAGGATGAAGCTTTCTTT. Its protein product is CSAVPPLEDEAFF. The full variable domain, its missing parts supplied by reference TRBV29-1 and TRBJ1-1, is SAVISQKPSRDICQRGTSLTIQCQVDSQVTMMFWYRQQPGQSLTLIATANQGSEATYESGFVIDKFPISRPNLTFSTLTVSNMSPEDSSIYLCSAVPPLEDEAFFGQGTRLTVV.

The V gene is TRBV5-1, the J gene TRBJ1-1, with D tentatively TRBD1 (5 bases). V dropped 0 bases and J dropped 12 bases, with 12 bases sitting between them. The CDR3 is made up of 12 amino acids. Germline V lookup: CDR1 SGHRS, CDR2 YFSETQ. The CDR3 DNA reads as TGCGCCAGCAGCTTGGTGGCAGGGAGATCTTTCTTT. Translated: CASSLVAGRSFF.

This sequence joins TRBV12-3 or TRBV12-4 and TRBJ1-3; D is unclear. This CDR3 contains 14 residues. Trimming took 7 bases from V and 0 from J, leaving 10 bases between them. The CDR3 reads CASTGRLSGNTIYF. The CDR3 DNA follows: TGTGCCAGCACCGGACGGCTCTCTGGAAACACCATATATTTT.

The chain carries TRBV28 and TRBJ2-2; D may be TRBD2 (5 bases). The CDR3 loop spans 15 amino acids. V lost 3 bases and J lost 4, with 12 bases in between. CDR1 MDHEN and CDR2 SYDVKM come from the germline V gene. The CDR3 DNA sequence: TGTGCCAGCAGTTTGCCGGGGTCTACCACCGGGGAGCTGTTTTTT. Translated, it gives CASSLPGSTTGELFF.

The chain employs TRBV5-1 and TRBJ2-2; D not resolved. The germline gives CDR1 SGHRS, CDR2 YFSETQ. CDR3 length equals 12 residues. Trimming removed 4 bases from V and 7 bases from J, with 8 bases in between. The CDR3 bases are TGCGCCAGCAGCAATTCGGGCGGGGAGCTGTTTTTT. It specifies CASSNSGGELFF.

This clonotype came up a few times. The V gene is TRBV6-1, the J gene TRBJ2-3; TRBD1 is a possible D gene (5 bases). There are 14 residues in the CDR3. Germline V gene data show CDR1 as MNHNS and CDR2 as SASEGT. V gave up 6 bases and J gave up 1 base, with 11 bases separating them. The CDR3, as DNA: TGTGCCAGCAGCCCCTGGGGCCGCACAGATACGCAGTATTTT. Translating gives CASSPWGRTDTQYF.

This clonotype has just a few counts. This chain connects TRBV6-2 or TRBV6-3 to TRBJ2-7; D possibly corresponds to TRBD2 (6 bases). The germline V and J ends were trimmed by 2 bases and 6 bases, with 8 bases remaining between them. The CDR3 covers 12 residues. Germline V gene sequence: CDR1 MNHEY, CDR2 SVGEGT. The CDR3 region is CASSYLGSEQYF. CDR3 DNA: TGTGCCAGCAGTTACCTCGGGAGCGAGCAGTACTTC.

This clonotype has just a few counts. This sequence joins TRBV5-6 and TRBJ2-1; 9 bases are a match to TRBD2. V was clipped by 0 bases and J by 9 bases; unmatched bases: 7. Per germline, CDR1 SGHDT and CDR2 YYEEEE. This CDR3 is built from 15 residues. The CDR3 sequence: CASSLGPAGGVEQFF. CDR3 nucleotide sequence: TGTGCCAGCAGCTTGGGCCCAGCGGGAGGAGTTGAGCAGTTCTTC.

As regards this clonotype: It may be a read error: a sequence one base away is much more abundant. V usage is TRBV5-6 and J usage is TRBJ2-3; D could derive from TRBD1 or TRBD2 (5 bases each). Germline V gene lookup returns CDR1 SGHDT and CDR2 YYEEEE. Trimming took 6 bases from V and 3 from J, leaving 14 bases between them. The CDR3 is 14 amino acids. Here the CDR3 reads CASTRGTLTDTQYF. DNA of the CDR3: TGTGCCAGCACCCGAGGGACCTTGACAGATACGCAGTATTTT.

In this sample, this clonotype turned up many times. The V and J genes are TRBV12-3 or TRBV12-4 and TRBJ2-7; tentatively, D is TRBD1 (6 bases). The CDR3 loop spans 15 amino acids. V was pared by 8 bases and J by 1 base, with 18 bases between. Here the CDR3 reads CASRQQGRFSYEQYF. As DNA, the CDR3 is TGTGCCAGCCGTCAACAGGGCCGTTTTTCCTACGAGCAGTACTTC.

This clonotype was seen just once. The rearrangement uses TRBV12-3 or TRBV12-4 and TRBJ2-1; a possible D gene is TRBD2 (5 bases). The V and J ends lost 6 bases and 9 bases respectively, with 12 bases between them. The length of the CDR3 is 12 residues. DNA for the CDR3: TGTGCCAGCAGCTTACTAGTTAGTGAGCAGTTCTTC. Its translation is CASSLLVSEQFF.

In this sample, this clonotype turned up a few times. The rearrangement uses TRBV18 and TRBJ2-1; D possibly corresponds to TRBD2 (8 bases). Germline values: CDR1 KGHSH, CDR2 LQKENI. There are 20 residues in the CDR3. Trimming took 2 bases from V and 0 from J, leaving 23 bases between them. The CDR3 reads CASSPDGTVGAGASYNEQFF. As DNA, the CDR3 is TGTGCCAGCTCACCAGACGGGACAGTCGGAGCGGGGGCCTCCTACAATGAGCAGTTCTTC.

The J gene is TRBJ2-1, the V gene TRBV20-1; D might be TRBD2 (5 bases). V dropped 5 bases and J dropped 8 bases, with 13 bases sitting between them. In germline, CDR1 is DFQATT, CDR2 SNEGSKA (reference sequence). CDR3 length: 12 amino acids. CDR3 loop: CSAPNEGHEQFF. The CDR3 nucleotides read TGCAGTGCTCCCAACGAGGGCCATGAGCAGTTCTTC.

The V and J genes are TRBV2 and TRBJ2-3; a possible D gene is TRBD2 (5 bases). Germline V gives CDR1 SNHLY, CDR2 FYNNEI. CDR3 length: 12 amino acids. Trimming pared 0 bases from V and 10 bases from J, leaving 8 bases between. DNA of the CDR3: TGTGCCAGCAGTGAAGCAGGGAGATCGCAGTATTTT. Its protein product is CASSEAGRSQYF.

Only one count was recorded for this clonotype. The chain carries TRBV30 and TRBJ2-4, with D perhaps matching TRBD1 (6 bases). Between the trimmed V and J ends, which lost 0 bases and 8 bases, there was a span of 14 bases. Germline values: CDR1 GTSNPN, CDR2 SVGIG (reference sequence). The CDR3 has 14 residues. The CDR3, as DNA: TGTGCCTGGAGTGTTTGGGGGCAAGTGGACATTCAGTACTTC. It codes for CAWSVWGQVDIQYF.

This chain connects TRBV28 to TRBJ1-6; perhaps TRBD1 as D (5 bases). CDR1 and CDR2 (germline): MDHEN, SYDVKM. The length of the CDR3 is 14 residues. V shed 3 bases and J shed 10 bases, with 13 bases lying between them. The CDR3 nucleotides read TGTGCCAGCAGTTTTGCTCTCAAGGGGTCACCCCTCCACTTT. This gives the protein CASSFALKGSPLHF. The full variable domain, in which reference TRBV28 and TRBJ1-6 provide the parts outside the CDR3, is DVKVTQSSRYLVKRTGEKVFLECVQDMDHENMFWYRQDPGLGLRLIYFSYDVKMKEKGDIPEGYSVSREKKERFSLILESASTNQTSMYLCASSFALKGSPLHFGNGTRLTVT.

The chain has TRBV7-9 and TRBJ2-7; no firm D call. Trimming removed 1 base at V and 5 bases at J, with 6 bases between. The CDR3 length is 12 residues. The germline V gene encodes CDR1 SEHNR and CDR2 FQNEAQ (reference sequence). The CDR3 sequence: CASSLEENEQYF. Written as DNA, the CDR3 is TGTGCCAGCAGCTTAGAGGAGAACGAGCAGTACTTC.

This clonotype has more than one count but fewer than ten. The chain carries TRBV7-9 and TRBJ2-6; tentative D call: TRBD1 (5 bases). Deletions cut 4 bases from V and 0 bases from J, with 10 bases between. Germline CDR1 SEHNR, CDR2 FQNEAQ (reference sequence). This CDR3 is built from 16 residues. The DNA of the CDR3 is TGTGCCAGCAGCTCCGCAGGGAACTCTGGGGCCAACGTCCTGACTTTC. Protein sequence: CASSSAGNSGANVLTF.

This clonotype has more than one count but fewer than ten. The chain recombines TRBV20-1 with TRBJ2-1; D gene ambiguous. The germline V and J ends were trimmed by 6 bases and 0 bases, with 15 bases remaining between them. The CDR3 is 15 residues long. Looked up from germline, CDR1 is DFQATT and CDR2 is SNEGSKA (reference sequence). The CDR3, as DNA: TGCAGTGCCATGACACGGAAAAGCTCCTACAATGAGCAGTTCTTC. It is translated as CSAMTRKSSYNEQFF.

The chain has TRBV5-1 and TRBJ2-7; 8 bases line up with TRBD1. J gave up 0 bases and V 4 bases, and 9 bases lay outside the gene matches. The CDR3 length is 16 residues. In germline, CDR1 is SGHRS, CDR2 YFSETQ. This CDR3 is CASSASRGLDSYEQYF. CDR3 bases: TGCGCCAGCAGCGCAAGCAGGGGGCTAGACTCCTACGAGCAGTACTTC.